This T cell receptor beta chain was recorded in a study of early T cells in non-severe SARS-CoV-2 infection. Study overall: Sequencing used unsorted whole-blood bulk RNA, so chains lack pairing. The study, taken as a whole, reports: Anti-spike CD8 responses were favored by VDJdb matching, which missed private and CD4 specificities.

As part of library construction, unique molecular identifiers were attached to individual cDNA molecules. In TCRdb, the 5' RACE reads were re-called with MiXCR into one record per CDR3 protein. The data contain 25,000 to 35,000 distinct CDR3 sequences, 3.5% to 4.5% of them singletons. This clonotype counts as medium-sized (0.01 to 0.1%). Its target is not known. Looked up from germline, CDR1 is SEHNR and CDR2 is FQNEAQ (reference sequence). V shed 5 bases and J shed 5 bases, with 19 bases lying between them. The CDR3 is 15 amino acids. This TCR derives from an adult who was a healthcare worker with PCR-confirmed SARS-CoV-2 infection or an uninfected control (not recorded which). The chain links TRBV7-9 to TRBJ2-7; D call uncertain. Sequenced material: whole blood. The CDR3 reads CASSPADSKAHEQYF. Here the CDR3 DNA reads TGTGCCAGCAGCCCCGCTGACTCCAAGGCCCACGAGCAGTACTTC.